This entry describes one T cell receptor beta chain. This sample stems from a study of T cells in tumors after PD-1 blockade. Study-wide background: Treatment was either pembrolizumab 200 mg every 3 weeks or cemiplimab 350 mg every 2 weeks. Some patients also took daily vismodegib 150 mg during anti-PD-1 treatment. Tumor samples averaged approximately 24,000 templates (range about 554-100,000) and approximately 6,200 unique clonotypes.

Sequenced by immunoSEQ multiplex PCR; TCRdb stores in-frame clones only, minus some. The sample carries 10,000 to 11,000 clones, over 50% recorded once. The V gene lost 1 base and the J gene lost 6 bases, with 10 bases spanning the gap. The CDR3 covers 13 residues. Germline V CDR1 and CDR2: MNHEY, SVGEGT. Tumor or blood genomic DNA was sequenced, with inputs of about 550 ng to 6,004 ng. The TCR sequence derives from a human donor with basal cell carcinoma. Specimen: tumor tissue, collected after anti-PD-1 treatment. The chain has TRBV6-2 or TRBV6-3 and TRBJ2-7, with D unresolved. CDR3 nucleotide sequence: TGTGCCAGCAGTTACTATACCTTTGGCGAGCAGTACTTC. Translating it yields CASSYYTFGEQYF.